The sequence of this TCR beta chain was determined in a study of OX40 agonist ivuxolimab in advanced cancers. Study summary: Dose-escalation cases comprised hepatocellular carcinoma, melanoma, renal cell or head and neck cancer. Partial responses, seen in three patients, involved one hepatocellular carcinoma and two cutaneous melanomas.

The CDR3 has 17 amino acids. V shed 6 bases and J 4 bases; nucleotides not matched to a gene: 12. CDR1 and CDR2 (germline): MGHDK, SYGVNS. This clone was seen once. Assay used: immunoSEQ multiplex PCR; TCRdb lists only in-frame clones, some missing. The sample lists around 80,000 clones, around 87% seen once, with 0.8% to 1% in the top ten. Sample: CD4+ or CD8+ T cells sorted from blood, taken in a trial of the OX40 agonist ivuxolimab. The chain carries TRBV25-1 and TRBJ1-4, with 9 bases matching TRBD1. The TCR was taken from an adult with an advanced solid tumor such as melanoma, head and neck, liver or kidney cancer. The CDR3 nucleotides read TGTGCCAGCAGGGCATTAGGGACAGGGAAATTTAATGAAAAACTGTTTTTT. Its protein product is CASRALGTGKFNEKLFF.